These 26 T cell receptor beta chains originate from one sample sequenced in a study of T cell repertoires in cytomegalovirus infection. Their specific antigens are unknown. TCRdb re-analysed the reads in MiXCR, keeping a single row per CDR3 protein. Of roughly 730,000 distinct CDR3 sequences listed, around 31% are singletons. This specimen consisted of cultured PBMCs, obtained from culture after CMV antigen stimulation. The source is a human donor in good health (CMV status not recorded). Some clones in this sample may be carry-over from other donors' samples.

Only one count was recorded for this clonotype. The chain is built from TRBV5-4 and TRBJ2-7; 9 nucleotides align to TRBD1. The CDR3 loop spans 13 amino acids. Germline V gene data show CDR1 as SGHNT and CDR2 as YYREEE (reference sequence). After removal of 6 bases from V and 4 bases from J, the junction contained 5 bases not matched to a gene. CDR3 nucleotide sequence: TGTGCCAGCAAATACAGGGGGCGGTACGAGCAGTACTTC. This encodes CASKYRGRYEQYF.

This clonotype was observed at least ten times. V gene TRBV7-2 combines with J gene TRBJ2-4, with TRBD2 as a possible D gene (6 bases). The CDR3 length is 15 residues. CDR1 and CDR2 from the germline V gene are SGHTA and FQGNSA. V was shortened by 9 bases and J by 5 bases, with 20 bases between the two germline ends. The chain's CDR3 is CASKGGGWAQNIQYF. DNA for the CDR3: TGTGCCAGTAAGGGAGGCGGGTGGGCTCAAAACATTCAGTACTTC.

This clonotype was detected only a few times. The genes are TRBV7-2 and TRBJ1-1; D remains unclear. Deletions cut 4 bases from V and 4 bases from J, with 10 bases between. Germline CDR1 reads SGHTA; CDR2 reads FQGNSA. This CDR3 has 13 amino acids. CDR3 residues: CASSSTASTEAFF. DNA for the CDR3: TGTGCCAGCAGCTCAACAGCCTCCACTGAAGCTTTCTTT.

This clonotype occurred many times. The V call is TRBV7-2, the J call TRBJ2-2; 8 nucleotides match TRBD2. J gave up 5 bases and V 4 bases, and 3 bases lay outside the gene matches. Looked up from germline, CDR1 is SGHTA and CDR2 is FQGNSA. This CDR3 has 14 residues. CDR3 coding DNA: TGTGCCAGCAGCTCTACTAGCGGTACCGGGGAGCTGTTTTTT. Protein: CASSSTSGTGELFF.

In its sample, this clonotype was seen a few times. The chain has TRBV28 and TRBJ1-4; D unclear. Looked up from germline, CDR1 is MDHEN and CDR2 is SYDVKM. Trimming took 3 bases from V and 8 from J, leaving 10 bases between them. The CDR3 extends over 13 amino acids. The DNA of the CDR3 is TGTGCCAGCAGTTTTTCCAACACCGAAAAACTGTTTTTT. Translating gives CASSFSNTEKLFF.

This clonotype was picked up a small number of times. V gene TRBV7-2 combines with J gene TRBJ2-5; D may be TRBD1 or TRBD2 (6 bases each). V dropped 3 bases and J dropped 6 bases, with 14 bases sitting between them. Germline V CDR1 and CDR2: SGHTA, FQGNSA. This CDR3 is built from 14 residues. The CDR3 DNA reads TGTGCCAGCAGCTTCCAAGGGGGGTCCAAGACCCAGTACTTC. This gives the protein CASSFQGGSKTQYF. The full variable domain, in which reference TRBV7-2 and TRBJ2-5 provide the parts outside the CDR3, is GAGVSQSPSNKVTEKGKDVELRCDPISGHTALYWYRQSLGQGLEFLIYFQGNSAPDKSGLPSDRFSAERTGGSVSTLTIQRTQQEDSAVYLCASSFQGGSKTQYFGPGTRLLVL.

This clonotype appeared a few times. The chain joins TRBV28 to TRBJ2-5; 8 bases match TRBD2. This CDR3 is 15 amino acids long. V shed 4 bases and J 7 bases; nucleotides not matched to a gene: 11. Germline CDR1 and CDR2: MDHEN and SYDVKM. The CDR3 reads CASSSLPGLDRTQYF. CDR3 bases: TGTGCCAGCAGTTCTTTACCGGGACTAGATCGGACCCAGTACTTC.

V usage is TRBV7-9 and J usage is TRBJ2-2; D call uncertain. The CDR3 covers 12 residues. Germline assignment: CDR1 SEHNR and CDR2 FQNEAQ (reference sequence). This chain's CDR3 is CALSEDTGELFF. The DNA for the CDR3 is TGTGCTCTTAGTGAAGACACCGGGGAGCTGTTTTTT.

This chain uses TRBV12-3 or TRBV12-4 with TRBJ2-7; D is unclear. This CDR3 contains 16 residues. Deletions cut 3 bases from V and 0 bases from J, with 15 bases between. The CDR3 region has the DNA TGTGCCAGCAGTTTTCACGGCGGCGCGGACTCCTACGAGCAGTACTTC. Its protein product is CASSFHGGADSYEQYF.

There are a few counts of this clonotype. The V call is TRBV20-1, the J call TRBJ1-1, with D unresolved. Germline assignment: CDR1 DFQATT and CDR2 SNEGSKA (reference sequence). The CDR3 runs to 13 residues. V was pared by 5 bases and J by 4 bases, with 14 bases between. The CDR3 sequence is CSAAAGSGTEAFF. As DNA, the CDR3 is TGCAGTGCTGCCGCGGGGTCAGGCACTGAAGCTTTCTTT.

The chain carries TRBV29-1 and TRBJ2-3; TRBD1 aligns across 9 bases. The CDR3 length is 14 residues. V lost 1 base and J lost 3; bases outside the gene matches: 2. From germline, CDR1 is SQVTM and CDR2 ANQGSEA. The CDR3 sequence: CSVEGQGGTDTQYF. The CDR3 DNA reads as TGCAGCGTTGAAGGACAGGGGGGAACAGATACGCAGTATTTT.

The genes are TRBV7-6 and TRBJ1-1, with 10 bases identical to TRBD1. The ends lost 3 bases at V and 2 bases at J; junction bases unmatched: 6. Germline V gene sequence: CDR1 SGHVS, CDR2 FNYEAQ. This CDR3 has 16 amino acids. The CDR3 region is CASSLLRDRGNTEAFF. The CDR3 DNA follows: TGTGCCAGCAGCTTGCTACGGGACAGGGGAAACACTGAAGCTTTCTTT.

The chain combines TRBV20-1 with TRBJ2-3; D could derive from TRBD1 or TRBD2 (5 bases each). CDR3 size: 14 residues. Trimming pared 6 bases from V and 4 bases from J, leaving 17 bases between. From germline, CDR1 is DFQATT and CDR2 SNEGSKA (reference sequence). CDR3 sequence (DNA): TGCAGTGCCGGGACCCCCCTTTTGGCAGATACGCAGTATTTT. Its translation: CSAGTPLLADTQYF.

This clonotype has just a few counts. The chain combines TRBV11-2 with TRBJ2-2; D ambiguous. Germline V gene sequence: CDR1 SGHAT, CDR2 FQNNGV. Trimming removed 1 base at V and 4 bases at J, with 10 bases between. The CDR3 runs 15 residues. Here the CDR3 reads CASSLGRLFTGELFF. In DNA form, the CDR3 reads TGTGCCAGCAGCTTAGGGCGCCTTTTCACCGGGGAGCTGTTTTTT.

This clonotype occurred a few times. The chain is built from TRBV6-5 and TRBJ1-3; D unresolved. Trimming took off 0 bases at V and 0 bases at J, with 6 bases between the two ends. This CDR3 contains 15 residues. The germline V gene has CDR1 MNHEY and CDR2 SVGAGI. The CDR3 sequence is CASSYSSSSGNTIYF. CDR3 in DNA: TGTGCCAGCAGTTACTCTTCGAGCTCTGGAAACACCATATATTTT.

The CDR3 here is CASSLDVQETQYF. As DNA, the CDR3 is TGTGCCAGCAGCTTAGATGTACAAGAGACCCAGTACTTC. This rearrangement joins TRBV7-8 to TRBJ2-5, with D unresolved. V gave up 1 base and J gave up 2 bases, with 5 bases separating them. The CDR3 consists of 13 residues. Per germline, CDR1 SGHVS and CDR2 FQNEAQ.

This clonotype was seen more than once but under ten times. The genes are TRBV12-3 or TRBV12-4 and TRBJ1-2; no clear D. There are 13 residues in the CDR3. Between the trimmed V and J ends, which lost 4 bases and 8 bases, there was a span of 14 bases. Written as DNA, the CDR3 is TGTGCCAGCAGTTACGGCGGGCGAGGCGGCTACACCTTC. Translation: CASSYGGRGGYTF.

There are a few counts of this clonotype. V usage is TRBV5-4 and J usage is TRBJ2-6; the D is unclear. The ends were cut back, 4 bases at V and 0 bases at J, with 14 bases in the middle. Germline CDR1 reads SGHNT; CDR2 reads YYREEE (reference sequence). The CDR3 length is 17 residues. The CDR3 region has the DNA TGTGCCAGCAGCGGTTGGCCATTCGGCTCTGGGGCCAACGTCCTGACTTTC. This gives the protein CASSGWPFGSGANVLTF.

V gene TRBV27 combines with J gene TRBJ2-7, with 7 bases aligning to TRBD1. The CDR3 is 20 amino acids. Germline CDR1 and CDR2: MNHEY and SMNVEV (reference sequence). V was clipped by 6 bases and J by 9 bases; unmatched bases: 32. The CDR3 bases are TGTGCCAGCAGGCCTCCACTTTTACTGTCTCGGGACAGAGTGTTTATAAGGCAGTACTTC. Translating gives CASRPPLLLSRDRVFIRQYF.

The rearrangement uses TRBV7-2 and TRBJ1-2; tentatively, D is TRBD1 (5 bases). Germline V gives CDR1 SGHTA, CDR2 FQGNSA. CDR3 length equals 16 residues. Trimming pared 5 bases from V and 2 bases from J, leaving 18 bases between. The CDR3: CASSTSGTGGNYGYTF. CDR3 nucleotide sequence: TGTGCCAGCAGCACCTCCGGGACGGGGGGAAACTATGGCTACACCTTC.

This clonotype was observed a few times. This chain links TRBV7-2 with TRBJ1-4, with D unclear. The CDR3 extends over 15 amino acids. From germline, CDR1 is SGHTA and CDR2 FQGNSA. Trimming removed 2 bases from V and 5 bases from J, with 12 bases in between. In DNA form, the CDR3 reads TGTGCCAGCAGCTTAATCGGACGAAGAAATGAAAAACTGTTTTTT. This sequence encodes CASSLIGRRNEKLFF.

The sample holds one count of this clonotype. This chain uses TRBV19 with TRBJ1-1, with D possibly being TRBD1 (5 bases). Trimming took off 7 bases at V and 1 base at J, with 10 bases between the two ends. In germline, CDR1 is LNHDA, CDR2 SQIVND (reference sequence). CDR3 size: 13 residues. This CDR3 reads CASKRTTNTEAFF. The CDR3 DNA is TGTGCCAGTAAGCGGACAACGAACACTGAAGCTTTCTTT.

The rearrangement uses TRBV19 and TRBJ2-1; 13 bases agree with TRBD2. With 5 bases clipped from V and 7 bases from J, the junction kept 8 bases outside the gene matches. The CDR3 has 16 residues. Germline loops: CDR1 LNHDA, CDR2 SQIVND (reference sequence). The CDR3 here is CASSAWTSGSQNEQFF. CDR3 coding DNA: TGTGCCAGTAGTGCGTGGACTAGCGGGAGTCAAAATGAGCAGTTCTTC.

This chain connects TRBV6-1 to TRBJ1-2; D not certain. CDR1 MNHNS and CDR2 SASEGT come from the germline V gene. The CDR3 covers 16 residues. Trimming removed 2 bases at V and 4 bases at J, with 17 bases between. The CDR3 spells CASSERSLSVGYGYTF. CDR3 nucleotide sequence: TGTGCCAGCAGTGAACGTTCCCTTTCGGTCGGCTATGGCTACACCTTC.

The chain carries TRBV12-3 or TRBV12-4 and TRBJ1-3; D remains ambiguous. The V end lost 6 bases, the J end lost 11 bases, and 5 bases lay between the germline ends. The CDR3 totals 9 residues. In DNA form, the CDR3 reads TGTGCCAGCAGCTCGCCCATATATTTT. Protein sequence: CASSSPIYF.

The CDR3 DNA is TGTGCCAGCAGCTTTACCGGGGATGGCACCTTC. Translated, it gives CASSFTGDGTF. The chain employs TRBV11-2 and TRBJ1-2; D call uncertain. The CDR3 totals 11 residues. V was pared by 3 bases and J by 13 bases, with 12 bases between. Per germline, CDR1 SGHAT and CDR2 FQNNGV. The variable domain in full, completed from reference TRBV11-2 and TRBJ1-2, reads EAGVAQSPRYKIIEKRQSVAFWCNPISGHATLYWYQQILGQGPKLLIQFQNNGVVDDSQLPKDRFSAERLKGVDSTLKIQPAKLEDSAVYLCASSFTGDGTFGSGTRLTVV.